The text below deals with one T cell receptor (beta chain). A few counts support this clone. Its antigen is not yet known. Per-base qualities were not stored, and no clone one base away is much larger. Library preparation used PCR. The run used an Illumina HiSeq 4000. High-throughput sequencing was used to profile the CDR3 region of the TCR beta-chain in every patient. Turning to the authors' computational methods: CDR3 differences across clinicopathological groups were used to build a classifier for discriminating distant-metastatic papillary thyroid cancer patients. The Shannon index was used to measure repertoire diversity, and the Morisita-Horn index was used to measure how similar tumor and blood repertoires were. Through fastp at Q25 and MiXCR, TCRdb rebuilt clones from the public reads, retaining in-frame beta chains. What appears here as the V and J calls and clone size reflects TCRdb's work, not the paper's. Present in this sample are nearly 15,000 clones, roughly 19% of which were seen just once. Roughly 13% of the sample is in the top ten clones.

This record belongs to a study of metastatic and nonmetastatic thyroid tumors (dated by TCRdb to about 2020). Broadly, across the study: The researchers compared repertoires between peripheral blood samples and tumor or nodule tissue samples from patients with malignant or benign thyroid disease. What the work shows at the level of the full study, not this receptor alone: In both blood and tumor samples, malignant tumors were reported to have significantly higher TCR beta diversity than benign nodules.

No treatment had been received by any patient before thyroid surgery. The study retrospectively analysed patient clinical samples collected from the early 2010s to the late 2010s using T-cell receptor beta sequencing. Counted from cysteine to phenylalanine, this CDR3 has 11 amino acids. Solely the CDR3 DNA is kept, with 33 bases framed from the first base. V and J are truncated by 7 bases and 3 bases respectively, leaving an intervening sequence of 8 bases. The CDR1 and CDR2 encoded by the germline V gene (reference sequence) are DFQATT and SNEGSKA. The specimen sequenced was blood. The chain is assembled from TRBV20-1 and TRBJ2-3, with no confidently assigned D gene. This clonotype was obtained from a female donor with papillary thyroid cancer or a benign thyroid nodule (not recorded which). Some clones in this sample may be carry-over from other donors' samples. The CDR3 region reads CSGYETDTQYF. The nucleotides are TGCAGTGGTTATGAAACAGATACGCAGTATTTT.